This passage covers 7 T cell receptor beta chains from one sample sequenced in a study of spatial heterogeneity in lung cancer. Sample time point: sample taken at primary tumor resection. Via MiXCR, TCRdb re-called the 5' RACE reads, giving one row per CDR3 protein. The sample shows tens of thousands of distinct CDR3 sequences, about 5.6% of them seen only once. The starting material was PBMCs, obtained at surgery. The source is a male donor with early-stage non-small cell lung cancer.

This clonotype was counted many times. V usage is TRBV6-5 and J usage is TRBJ2-7, with 8 nucleotides matching TRBD2. CDR1 and CDR2 (germline): MNHEY, SVGAGI. This CDR3 spans 15 amino acids. Losses at the gene ends were 5 bases for V and 3 bases for J; bases not matched to a gene: 9. The DNA for the CDR3 is TGTGCCAGCAGTCGGGGACGGGGGGGCTTCTACGAGCAGTACTTC. This codes for CASSRGRGGFYEQYF.

There are many counts of this clonotype. This chain connects TRBV7-9 to TRBJ2-7; D is uncertain. The CDR3 totals 14 residues. CDR1 and CDR2 from the germline V gene are SEHNR and FQNEAQ (reference sequence). The V gene lost 2 bases and the J gene lost 0 bases, with 8 bases spanning the gap. Here the CDR3 DNA reads TGTGCCAGCAGCTTACTGGGTAACTCCTACGAGCAGTACTTC. It specifies CASSLLGNSYEQYF.

This clonotype was counted at least ten times. The chain employs TRBV10-3 and TRBJ1-5; 7 positions match TRBD1. In germline, CDR1 is ENHRY, CDR2 SYGVKD. J lost 4 bases, V lost 6 bases, and 3 bases had no gene match. The CDR3 contains 13 residues. The CDR3 DNA reads as TGTGCCATCAGAGGACAGGCTAATCAGCCCCAGCATTTT. Encoded protein: CAIRGQANQPQHF.

In this sample, this clonotype turned up many times. This chain's CDR3 is CASSLGRNYGYTF. CDR3 sequence (DNA): TGTGCCAGCAGCTTGGGACGGAACTATGGCTACACCTTC. The chain carries TRBV5-4 and TRBJ1-2; D is unclear. The CDR3 consists of 13 residues. The V gene lost 0 bases and the J gene lost 2 bases, with 5 bases spanning the gap. Germline assignment: CDR1 SGHNT and CDR2 YYREEE (reference sequence). Filled out from reference TRBV5-4 and TRBJ1-2, the complete variable domain reads ETGVTQSPTHLIKTRGQQVTLRCSSQSGHNTVSWYQQALGQGPQFIFQYYREEENGRGNFPPRFSGLQFPNYSSELNVNALELDDSALYLCASSLGRNYGYTFGSGTRLTVV.

This clonotype was recorded at least ten times. The rearrangement joins TRBV20-1 to TRBJ1-3; the D is unclear. CDR3 length equals 12 residues. Between the trimmed V and J ends, which lost 3 bases and 4 bases, there was a span of 7 bases. Germline loops: CDR1 DFQATT, CDR2 SNEGSKA (reference sequence). In nucleotides, the CDR3 is TGCAGTGCTAGGTGGCGCGGAAACACCATATATTTT. This translates into CSARWRGNTIYF.

This clonotype occurred a few times. The CDR3 coding sequence is TGCGCCAGCAGCTTGGGTTTAGCCAAAAACATTCAGTACTTC. Amino acid sequence: CASSLGLAKNIQYF. The V call is TRBV5-1, the J call TRBJ2-4; D gene unclear. This CDR3 is built from 14 residues. Germline CDR1 reads SGHRS; CDR2 reads YFSETQ. V gave up 0 bases and J gave up 0 bases, with 4 bases separating them.

This clonotype has ten or more counts. This chain connects TRBV7-2 to TRBJ2-2; no clear D gene. The CDR3 sequence is 13 residues long. The germline V gene encodes CDR1 SGHTA and CDR2 FQGNSA. V lost 2 bases and J 5 bases, leaving 6 bases between the germline ends. For the CDR3, the DNA is TGTGCCAGCAGCTTATGGGGAACCGGGGAGCTGTTTTTT. Translated, it gives CASSLWGTGELFF.